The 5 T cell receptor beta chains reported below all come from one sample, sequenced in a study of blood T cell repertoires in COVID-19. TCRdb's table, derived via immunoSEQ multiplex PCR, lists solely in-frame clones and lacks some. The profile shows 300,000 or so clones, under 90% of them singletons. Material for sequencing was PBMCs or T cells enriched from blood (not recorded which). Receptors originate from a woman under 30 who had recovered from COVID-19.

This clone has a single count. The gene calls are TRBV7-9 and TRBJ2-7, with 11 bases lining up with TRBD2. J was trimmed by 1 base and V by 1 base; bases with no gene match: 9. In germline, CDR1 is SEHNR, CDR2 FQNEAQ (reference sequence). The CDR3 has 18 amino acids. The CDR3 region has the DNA TGTGCCAGCAGCTTAGGGGTAGCGGGAGGGCCAAGGTCCTACGAGCAGTACTTC. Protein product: CASSLGVAGGPRSYEQYF.

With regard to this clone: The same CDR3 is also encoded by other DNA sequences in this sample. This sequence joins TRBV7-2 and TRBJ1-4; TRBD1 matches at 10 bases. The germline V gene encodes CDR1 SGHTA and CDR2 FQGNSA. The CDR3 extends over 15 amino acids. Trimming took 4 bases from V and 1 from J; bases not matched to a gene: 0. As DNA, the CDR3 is TGTGCCAGCAGCTGGACAGGGGGAACTAATGAAAAACTGTTTTTT. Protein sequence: CASSWTGGTNEKLFF.

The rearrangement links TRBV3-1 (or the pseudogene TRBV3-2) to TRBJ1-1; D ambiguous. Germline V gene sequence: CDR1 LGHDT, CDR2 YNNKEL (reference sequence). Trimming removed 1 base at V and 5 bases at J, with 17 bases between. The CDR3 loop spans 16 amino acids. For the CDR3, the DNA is TGTGCCAGCAGCCAAGGAGGCAGCTACCGTAATACTGAAGCTTTCTTT. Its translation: CASSQGGSYRNTEAFF.

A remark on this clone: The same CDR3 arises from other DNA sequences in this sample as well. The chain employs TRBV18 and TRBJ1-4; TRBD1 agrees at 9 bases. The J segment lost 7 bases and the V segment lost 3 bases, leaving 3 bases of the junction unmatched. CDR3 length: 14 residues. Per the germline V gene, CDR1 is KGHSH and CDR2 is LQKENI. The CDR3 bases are TGTGCCAGCTCACCGGGACAGGGACGTGAAAAACTGTTTTTT. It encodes CASSPGQGREKLFF. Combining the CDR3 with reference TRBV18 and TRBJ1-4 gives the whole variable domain NAGVMQNPRHLVRRRGQEARLRCSPMKGHSHVYWYRQLPEEGLKFMVYLQKENIIDESGMPKERFSAEFPKEGPSILRIQQVVRGDSAAYFCASSPGQGREKLFFGSGTQLSVL.

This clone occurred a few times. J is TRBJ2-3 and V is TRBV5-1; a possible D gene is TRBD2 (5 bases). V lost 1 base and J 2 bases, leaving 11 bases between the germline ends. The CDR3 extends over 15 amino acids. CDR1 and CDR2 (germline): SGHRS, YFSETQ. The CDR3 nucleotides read TGCGCCAGCAGCTTGTCCCTAGCTCACACAGATACGCAGTATTTT. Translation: CASSLSLAHTDTQYF.